The 11 T cell receptor beta chains below were found in one sample sequenced in a study of radiotherapy plus CTLA-4 blockade in lung cancer. Repertoires were generated with immunoSEQ multiplex PCR, while TCRdb's copy carries only in-frame clones and drops some. The table has approximately 57,000 clones, around four fifths seen once; the top ten hold less than 7.5%. Material: peripheral blood, obtained from a patient treated with radiotherapy plus ipilimumab. These receptors all stem from a human donor with non-small cell lung cancer whose response to radiotherapy plus ipilimumab could not be evaluated.

About this clone itself: Other DNA sequences in this specimen translate into the identical CDR3. The chain couples TRBV7-9 to TRBJ1-2, with D uncertain. The germline V and J ends were trimmed by 1 base and 0 bases, with 9 bases remaining between them. This CDR3 has 15 amino acids. In germline, CDR1 is SEHNR, CDR2 FQNEAQ (reference sequence). The CDR3 DNA reads TGTGCCAGCAGCTTAGGGCGGGGATCTAACTATGGCTACACCTTC. This gives the protein CASSLGRGSNYGYTF.

The rearrangement joins TRBV6-5 to TRBJ2-7; TRBD1 matches at 11 bases. Looked up from germline, CDR1 is MNHEY and CDR2 is SVGAGI. This CDR3 region has 14 residues. V trimming: 5 bases; J trimming: 2 bases; junction bases outside the gene matches: 2. This CDR3 reads CASSGQGATYEQYF. In DNA, the CDR3 is TGTGCCAGCAGTGGACAGGGGGCTACCTACGAGCAGTACTTC.

This clone has a single count. The V gene is TRBV9, the J gene TRBJ2-7; 7 nucleotides match TRBD1. The CDR3 has 13 amino acids. The J segment lost 3 bases and the V segment lost 4 bases, leaving 4 bases of the junction unmatched. Germline loops: CDR1 SGDLS, CDR2 YYNGEE. CDR3 in DNA: TGTGCCAGCAGCCCGGGGACAGTCTACGAGCAGTACTTC. Its translation: CASSPGTVYEQYF.

The chain joins TRBV25-1 to TRBJ2-7, with D perhaps matching TRBD2 (6 bases). Germline-derived CDR1 and CDR2 are MGHDK and SYGVNS. There are 13 residues in the CDR3. The V end was cut by 4 bases, the J end by 2 bases, with 9 bases between. CDR3 amino acids: CASSGGKTYEQYF. Here the CDR3 DNA reads TGTGCCAGCAGTGGCGGGAAGACCTACGAGCAGTACTTC.

The J gene is TRBJ2-7, the V gene TRBV9; perhaps TRBD1 as D (6 bases). The ends were cut back, 0 bases at V and 1 base at J, with 14 bases in the middle. Germline V gene sequence: CDR1 SGDLS, CDR2 YYNGEE. CDR3 size: 16 residues. The CDR3 reads CASSVGPQGSSYEQYF. Here the CDR3 DNA reads TGTGCCAGCAGCGTAGGCCCCCAGGGGTCTTCCTACGAGCAGTACTTC.

A remark on this clone: The junction departs from the called germline gene at one end, perhaps through a read error. The chain employs TRBV2 and TRBJ1-3; a possible D gene is TRBD1 (5 bases). Germline V CDR1 and CDR2: SNHLY, FYNNEI. The CDR3 runs 13 residues. CDR3 residues: CASSGRGLGGPVF. CDR3 DNA: TGTGCCAGCAGTGGAAGGGGATTGGGAGGCCCGGTCTTT.

The genes are TRBV28 and TRBJ2-7, with 7 bases identical to TRBD1. The CDR3 has 13 residues. V gave up 0 bases and J gave up 6 bases; unmatched junction bases: 2. From germline, CDR1 is MDHEN and CDR2 SYDVKM. The DNA for the CDR3 is TGTGCCAGCAGTTTATGGACAGGGTCCGAGCAGTACTTC. Residues: CASSLWTGSEQYF.

The chain employs TRBV9 and TRBJ2-6; no reliable D call. V was pared by 4 bases and J by 0 bases, with 8 bases between. The CDR3 covers 15 residues. Germline CDR1 and CDR2: SGDLS and YYNGEE. The CDR3 reads CASSRSVSGANVLTF. The CDR3 bases are TGTGCCAGCAGCAGGAGCGTCTCTGGGGCCAACGTCCTGACTTTC.

This chain's CDR3 is CASSRTGGAYGYTF. CDR3 nucleotide sequence: TGTGCCAGCAGTCGGACAGGGGGCGCTTATGGCTACACCTTC. The chain is built from TRBV28 and TRBJ1-2; 11 positions match TRBD1. Germline V gene lookup returns CDR1 MDHEN and CDR2 SYDVKM. The junction had 4 bases not matched to a gene; V was cut back by 5 bases and J by 5 bases. CDR3 length: 14 residues.

J is TRBJ2-1 and V is TRBV2, with 13 bases matching TRBD2. Germline V gene sequence: CDR1 SNHLY, CDR2 FYNNEI. This CDR3 spans 18 amino acids. J was trimmed by 8 bases and V by 4 bases; bases with no gene match: 14. CDR3 sequence reads: CASSAQLLAGGPVDEQFF. The CDR3 region has the DNA TGTGCCAGCAGTGCCCAGTTACTAGCGGGGGGGCCGGTTGATGAGCAGTTCTTC.

CDR3 residues: CASSWTGDQPQHF. In nucleotides, the CDR3 is TGTGCCAGCAGTTGGACAGGCGATCAGCCCCAGCATTTT. The chain combines TRBV6-5 with TRBJ1-5, with 7 bases identical to TRBD1. The junction had 2 bases not matched to a gene; V was cut back by 4 bases and J by 5 bases. CDR1 and CDR2 from the germline V gene are MNHEY and SVGAGI. CDR3 length equals 13 residues.